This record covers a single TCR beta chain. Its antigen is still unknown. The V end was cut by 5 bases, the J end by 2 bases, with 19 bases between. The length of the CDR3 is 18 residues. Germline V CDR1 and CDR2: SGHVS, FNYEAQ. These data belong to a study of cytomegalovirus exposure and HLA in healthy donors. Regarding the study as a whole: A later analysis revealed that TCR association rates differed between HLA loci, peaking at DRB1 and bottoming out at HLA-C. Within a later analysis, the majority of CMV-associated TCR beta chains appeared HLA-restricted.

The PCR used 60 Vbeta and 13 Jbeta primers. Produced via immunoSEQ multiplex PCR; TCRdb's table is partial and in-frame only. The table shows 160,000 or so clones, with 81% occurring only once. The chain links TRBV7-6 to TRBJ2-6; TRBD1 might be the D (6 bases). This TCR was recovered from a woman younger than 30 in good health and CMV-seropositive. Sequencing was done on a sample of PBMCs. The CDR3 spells CASSTTGPATAGANVLTF. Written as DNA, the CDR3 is TGTGCCAGCAGCACCACAGGGCCTGCGACGGCTGGGGCCAACGTCCTGACTTTC. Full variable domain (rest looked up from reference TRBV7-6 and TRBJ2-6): GAGVSQSPRYKVTKRGQDVALRCDPISGHVSLYWYRQALGQGPEFLTYFNYEAQQDKSGLPNDRFSAERPEGSISTLTIQRTEQRDSAMYRCASSTTGPATAGANVLTFGAGSRLTVL.